The following is a T cell receptor (beta chain) sequence with its context. These data are taken from a study of blood T cell repertoires in COVID-19. Overall study: Sites across the United States, Italy and Spain contributed samples from acute and convalescent COVID-19. In each case, the material was cDNA or gDNA derived from T cells, B-cell-depleted T cells, or PBMCs.

The CDR3 consists of 15 residues. The V end was cut by 0 bases, the J end by 4 bases, with 12 bases between. Germline V gives CDR1 LNHNV, CDR2 YYDKDF (reference sequence). In the authors' methods: For nucleated cells, counts were estimated from reference gene primer amplification. Profiled with immunoSEQ multiplex PCR; TCRdb holds only in-frame clones, not every one. V, J and clone size were drawn from that table, and D and trimming were deduced from the DNA. The sample carries over 150,000 clones, 88% recorded once. V gene TRBV15 combines with J gene TRBJ1-2; unclear D gene. The clonotype comes from a man aged 50-60 years who had recovered from COVID-19. The sample comprised peripheral blood. The CDR3 loop reads CATSRDRQALYGYTF. The DNA for the CDR3 is TGTGCCACCAGCAGAGATAGGCAGGCACTCTATGGCTACACCTTC.